This T cell receptor beta chain came from a study of cytomegalovirus exposure and HLA in healthy donors. Study-wide findings and caveats: The study had only CMV serostatus as immune exposure information. The likely explanation for a cluster of highly shared sequence variants was sequencing artifact. As a later analysis revealed, the rate of TCR association differed by HLA locus, with DRB1 most and HLA-C fewest.

Comments on this clone: Its antigen is currently unknown.

Researchers ran the PCR with 60 Vbeta and 13 Jbeta primers. The repertoire was sequenced with immunoSEQ multiplex PCR; TCRdb's copy has only in-frame clones and lacks some. In all, the sample yields 35,000 to 50,000 clones. The sequence came from a woman aged 25 to 39 in good health and CMV-seropositive. Sequencing was performed on PBMCs.

In DNA, the CDR3 is TGTGCCAGCAGTGAAGTACCGGGACAGGGGTATGGCTACACCTTC. Encoded protein: CASSEVPGQGYGYTF. This chain links TRBV6-1 with TRBJ1-2; 10 bases align to TRBD1. The V and J ends lost 1 base and 5 bases, in that order; junction bases with no gene match: 4. The germline V gene has CDR1 MNHNS and CDR2 SASEGT. The CDR3 loop spans 15 amino acids.